This T cell receptor (beta chain) was profiled in a study of T cells in Graves' hyperthyroidism and ophthalmopathy. Regarding the study as a whole: In the blood, most expanded thyroid clonotypes above 0.001 appeared as well.

Graves' hyperthyroidism was deemed stable absent ophthalmopathy progression within 18 months. The hyperthyroidism was newly diagnosed and had lasted under 2 months; the patients were aged 18 to 65. The PBMCs were taken from about 9.7 ml of fresh peripheral blood. On this clonotype itself: Its antigen is still unknown.

The source material, RNA transcripts, was used to amplify TCR beta CDR3 regions. A set of HTBI primers served as the primers for a first-round RT-PCR of the TCR CDR3. TCRdb ran MiXCR on the multiplex PCR reads and lists one entry per CDR3 protein. This sample has approximately 870,000 distinct CDR3 sequences; roughly 40% occur once, and the top ten carry more than 7%. V was shortened by 6 bases and J by 1 base, with 13 bases between the two germline ends. Germline-derived CDR1 and CDR2 are SGHVS and FQNEAQ. CDR3 length: 15 amino acids. The specimen sequenced was blood. The chain is built from TRBV7-8 and TRBJ1-3; tentatively, D is TRBD1 (6 bases). The clonotype originates from a man younger than 35 with Graves' hyperthyroidism. The CDR3 loop reads CASSELTGSGNTIYF. DNA of the CDR3: TGTGCCAGCAGTGAGCTTACAGGGTCTGGAAACACCATATATTTT.